This T cell receptor beta chain stems from a study of vaccination effects on CD4 cells after COVID-19. Study-wide points: The study found marked clonal contraction of infection- and vaccine-induced clones late after vaccination.

Germline values: CDR1 DFQATT, CDR2 SNEGSKA (reference sequence). V was shortened by 3 bases and J by 7 bases, with 10 bases between the two germline ends. The CDR3 covers 13 residues. Of note for this clone: What it binds is unknown.

Clones were sequenced by immunoSEQ multiplex PCR, and TCRdb holds only the in-frame ones, with some missing. In the table there are some 24,000 clones, around three quarters of which are singletons. Sequencing in the ViraFEST assay came after antigen-specific CD4+ T cells had been expanded with viral peptide pools, which were used to stimulate PBMC. After around 10 days in culture, the CD4+ T cells were isolated. The healthy vaccine recipients, who had no prior SARS-CoV-2 infection, showed negative nucleocapsid antibodies. PBMC were cultured at around 2 million per well with approximately 9 IU/ml IL-2 and 10 ug/ml peptides.

The input for sequencing was CD4+ T cells from PBMCs cultured with HCoV-NL63 spike peptides, taken before COVID-19 vaccination. V usage is TRBV20-1 and J usage is TRBJ1-6; a possible D gene is TRBD1 (6 bases). This TCR came from a human donor who received a COVID-19 vaccine. The CDR3: CSASGQPNSPLHF. Here the CDR3 DNA reads TGCAGTGCTAGTGGACAGCCGAATTCACCCCTCCACTTT.